The following is a TCR beta chain sequence with its context. This receptor's antigen is unknown. No clone much larger than this one lies a single base away; base qualities are absent. Only healthy Caucasian donors were included. Three unrelated non-twin adults were additionally sequenced: a male aged 18 to 30, a male aged 50 to 60 and a female aged 50 to 60. Using Miltenyi CD45RO+ enrichment and human naive T-cell isolation kits, memory (CD45RO+) and naive T cells were isolated from PBMC. Libraries were prepared through 5' RACE. The data were produced on an Illumina HiSeq 2000. Template switching introduced a universal primer binding site; the final cDNA contained a unique molecular identifier, enabling accurate counting of TCR cDNA molecules. Specific primers in the conserved constant-segment region were used to synthesize first-strand cDNA for TCR alpha and beta chains. To control for contamination, every cDNA library was double barcoded, receiving both a SMART-Mk sample barcode and Illumina barcodes. TruSeq adapter sequences and Illumina sample barcodes were added in two successive PCR steps. Sequencing of the TCR alpha and beta cDNA libraries was done on the Illumina HiSeq platform using custom primers. The original methods were these. MiGEC processed the raw reads to extract unique molecular identifiers, while MiXCR was used to determine the CDR3 positions. Recombination models were inferred per individual with the repgenHMM and IGoR tools using an EM algorithm. The analysis of shared clonotypes was done with the tcR package in R, with sharing normalized by the product of cloneset sizes. To study raw recombination free of thymic and clonal selection effects, out-of-frame nonproductive sequences were analyzed. TCRdb's own reprocessing of the public reads used fastp at Q25 and MiXCR and kept productive beta chains. Each entry merges the rows of one CDR3 protein and shows their most common DNA and genes. The V and J calls reflect TCRdb's pipeline rather than the authors' work. Across this sample there are approximately 670,000 distinct CDR3 sequences, with 5.5% to 6.5% seen only once. Clones ranked in the top ten supply around 2% of the sample.

The data are from a study of identical twins listed by TCRdb under 2016. Context from the whole study: TCR alpha and beta repertoires from monozygotic twins, unrelated adults of various ages and cord blood were deep-sequenced to test whether fetal clonotypes persist. To rule out contamination, replicate twin experiments were performed at different times with different library preparation protocols. Overall study outcomes, separate from this receptor: Excess twin sharing in beta out-of-frame sequences was weaker because fewer shared sequences lowered the signal-to-noise ratio. Fewer insertions were carried by abundant cord blood beta clonotypes; a weaker similar trend was observed in young adult naive repertoires, while no such trend was observed in memory repertoires. Conclusions relied on cross-sectional statistical analysis, since the same donors could not be followed over many years. Zero-insertion analyses could be partly confounded by invariant T cells such as MAIT and iNKT, though diverse VJ usage argued against such confounding for most clonotypes. Compared with coincidental sharing between unrelated individuals, out-of-frame TCR alpha sequences shared between twins showed an excess of sequences with low generation probability. In monozygotic twins, recombination models systematically underestimated out-of-frame TCR alpha sharing, but the models matched the sharing seen between unrelated individuals.

From the cysteine through the phenylalanine, the CDR3 covers 14 amino acids. Only the CDR3 DNA is retained, 42 bases long and in frame from the first base. Based on the germline V gene (reference sequence), the CDR1 and CDR2 sequences are MNHEY and SMNVEV. V loses 4 bases at its end and J loses 6 bases; junction bases beyond the gene matches: 8. The sequence was collected from a man aged 18 to 29 in good health. The sequenced material came from naive T cells sorted from blood. This specimen's cell subset or site label, interpreted: cells isolated with a human naive T-cell isolation kit. The V and J segments used are TRBV27 and TRBJ2-7; 8 bases in the middle match TRBD2. The sequenced DNA: TGTGCCAGCAGTTCGACTAGCGAGTCGGGCGAGCAGTACTTC. Its translation reads: CASSSTSESGEQYF.